The sequence of this TCR beta chain was determined in a study of shared clonotypes between healthy human individuals. General study points: Larger estimated richness was generally recorded for naive subsets relative to memory subsets. A reduction in generation probabilities was seen for non-shared clonotypes relative to those shared by all four donors. Rarefaction demonstrated incomplete sorted-subset sequencing despite large depth.

The V gene lost 4 bases and the J gene lost 11 bases, with 18 bases spanning the gap. CDR1 is MNHEY, CDR2 SVGAGI, per germline. The CDR3 runs 14 residues. Worth noting for this clone: No antigen is known for it.

Splitting the CD4+ cells yielded a CD45RA+ naive subset and a CD45RA-negative memory subset. Libraries were prepared by immunoSEQ multiplex PCR; TCRdb keeps only in-frame clonotypes and omits some of them. Of over 950,000 clones detected, approximately 75% appear once; the ten largest clones hold 0.89%. The origin of this receptor is a man between 18 and 29 years old in good health. Some clones in this sample may be carry-over from other donors' samples. Source material: memory CD4+ T cells from PBMCs. Subset: CD45RA-negative fraction. The chain has TRBV6-5 and TRBJ2-1; weak D call: TRBD1 (6 bases). Here the CDR3 DNA reads TGTGCCAGCAGTTCGAGGCTAGCAGGGGTAAAGCAGTTCTTC. Translation gives CASSSRLAGVKQFF.